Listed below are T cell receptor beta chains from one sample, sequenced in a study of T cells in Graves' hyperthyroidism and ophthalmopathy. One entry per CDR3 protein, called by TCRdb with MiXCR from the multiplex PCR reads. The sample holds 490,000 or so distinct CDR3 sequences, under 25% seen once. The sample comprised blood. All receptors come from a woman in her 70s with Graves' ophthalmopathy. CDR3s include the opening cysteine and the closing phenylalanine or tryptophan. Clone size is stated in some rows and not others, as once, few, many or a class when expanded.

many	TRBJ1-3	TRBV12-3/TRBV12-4	CASSQTQAGNTIYF
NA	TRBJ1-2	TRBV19	CASSIAQGINYGYTF
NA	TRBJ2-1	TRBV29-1	CSSNTNYNEQFF
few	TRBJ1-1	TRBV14	CASSQAPGTGAFF
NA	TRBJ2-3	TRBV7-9	CASSFRTSGISDTQYF
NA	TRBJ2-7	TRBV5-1	CAGGGGATYEQYF
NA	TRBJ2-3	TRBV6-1	CASSSGFSGSTDTQYF
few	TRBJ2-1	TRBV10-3	CAISESANNEQFF
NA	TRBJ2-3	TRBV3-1	CASGWTSGSTDTQYF
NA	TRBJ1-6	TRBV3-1	CASSQGRASPLHF
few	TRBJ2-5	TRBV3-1	CASSQPLAFQETQYF
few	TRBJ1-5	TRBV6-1	CASSHVTPERNQPQHF
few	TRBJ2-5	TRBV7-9	CASSPDSAEETQYF
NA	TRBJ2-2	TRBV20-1	CSARVGQFANTGELFF
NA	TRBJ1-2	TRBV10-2	CASSESGGAHYGYTF
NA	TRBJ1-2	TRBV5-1	CASSLAGAGSGYTF
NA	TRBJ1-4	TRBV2	CASSLQELNEKLFF
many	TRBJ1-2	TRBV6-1	CASSESSGWGGYTF
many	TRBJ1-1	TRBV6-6	CASSYSSTRTEAFF
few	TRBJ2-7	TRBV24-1	CATSDSNSPYEQYF
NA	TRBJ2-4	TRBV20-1	CSAARLAGDPAKNIQYF
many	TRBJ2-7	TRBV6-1	CASSYSPGASYEQYF
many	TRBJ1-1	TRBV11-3	CASSRTGYTEAFF
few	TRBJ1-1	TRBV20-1	CSVQGSGNTEAFF
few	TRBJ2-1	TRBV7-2	CASSRPGTPEQFF
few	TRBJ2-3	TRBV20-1	CSATNGGRGRTDTQYF
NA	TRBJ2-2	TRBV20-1	CSAAPGQGPGELFF
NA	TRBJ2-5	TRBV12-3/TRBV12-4	CASSFFGGGTQYF